The entry below gives a single TCR beta chain sequence along with its context. Its antigen is unknown. This sample stems from a study of T cell repertoires in cytomegalovirus infection. Study-wide context: Indications of both CMV infection and matching HLA type were provided by public TCR beta signatures.

The V gene's germline CDR1 is MNHEY and CDR2 SVGAGI. With V trimmed by 5 bases and J by 7 bases, 9 bases remained unmatched. This CDR3 spans 16 amino acids. MiXCR, applied by TCRdb to the reads, yields one record per CDR3 protein. Counted here are roughly 90,000 distinct CDR3 sequences, 29% occurring once; the ten biggest clones make up 71%. The material was CD8+ T cells from cultured PBMCs, obtained from culture after CMV antigen stimulation. The rearrangement links TRBV6-5 to TRBJ1-5, with TRBD1 identical over 12 bases. The TCR was taken from a human donor in good health (CMV status not recorded). Some clones in this sample may be carry-over from other donors' samples. The CDR3 region has the DNA TGTGCCAGCAGTATTTCCGGTGGGACAGGGGGCCAGCCCCAGCATTTT. It codes for CASSISGGTGGQPQHF.